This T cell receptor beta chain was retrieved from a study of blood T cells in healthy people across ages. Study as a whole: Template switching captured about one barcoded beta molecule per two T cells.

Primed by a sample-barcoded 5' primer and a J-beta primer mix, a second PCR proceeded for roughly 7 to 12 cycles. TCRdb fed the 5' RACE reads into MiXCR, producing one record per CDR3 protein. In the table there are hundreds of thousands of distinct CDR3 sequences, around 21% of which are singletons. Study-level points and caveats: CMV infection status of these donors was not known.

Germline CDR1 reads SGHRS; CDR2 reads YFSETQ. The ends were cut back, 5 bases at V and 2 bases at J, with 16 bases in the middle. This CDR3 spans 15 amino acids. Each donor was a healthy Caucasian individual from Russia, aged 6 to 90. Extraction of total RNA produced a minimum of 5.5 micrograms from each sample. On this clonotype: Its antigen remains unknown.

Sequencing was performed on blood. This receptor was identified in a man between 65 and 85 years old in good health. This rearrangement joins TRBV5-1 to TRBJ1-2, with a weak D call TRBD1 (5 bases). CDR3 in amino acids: CASSSFGGENYGYTF. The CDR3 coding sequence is TGCGCCAGCAGTTCCTTCGGGGGAGAGAACTATGGCTACACCTTC.